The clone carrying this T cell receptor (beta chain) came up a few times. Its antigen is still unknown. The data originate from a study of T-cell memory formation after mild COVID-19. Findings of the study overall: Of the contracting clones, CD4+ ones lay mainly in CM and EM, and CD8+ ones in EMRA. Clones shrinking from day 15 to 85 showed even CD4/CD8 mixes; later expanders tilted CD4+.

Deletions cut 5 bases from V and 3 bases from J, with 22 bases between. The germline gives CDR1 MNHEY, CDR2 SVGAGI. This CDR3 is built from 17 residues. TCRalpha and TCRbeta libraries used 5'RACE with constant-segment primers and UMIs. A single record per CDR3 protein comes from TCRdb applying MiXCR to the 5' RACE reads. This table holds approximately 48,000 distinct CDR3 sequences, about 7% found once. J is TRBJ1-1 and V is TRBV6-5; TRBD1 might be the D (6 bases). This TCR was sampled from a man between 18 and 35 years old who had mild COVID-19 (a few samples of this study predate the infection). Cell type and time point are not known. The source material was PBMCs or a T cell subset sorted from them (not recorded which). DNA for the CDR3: TGTGCCAGCAGTCCCCGAGAGGGGGGGACGTTTTACACTGAAGCTTTCTTT. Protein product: CASSPREGGTFYTEAFF.